Listed below are T cell receptor beta chains from one sample, sequenced in a study of cytomegalovirus exposure and HLA in healthy donors. Sequenced by immunoSEQ multiplex PCR; TCRdb stores in-frame clones only, minus some. The sample has some 170,000 clones, roughly 86% seen once. Material for sequencing was PBMCs. The source of these receptors is a man between 18 and 35 years old in good health and CMV-seropositive. CDR3s include the opening cysteine and the closing phenylalanine or tryptophan. D genes are given only for firm matches. Not every row has a clone size; where given, it reads once, few, many or a size class.

d_call: NA
v_call: TRBV27
j_call: TRBJ1-2
clone_size: NA
cdr3_aa: CASSLRGANYGYTF
cdr3_nt: TGTGCCAGCAGTTTGCGGGGGGCGAACTATGGCTACACCTTC

d_call: NA
v_call: TRBV5-6
j_call: TRBJ1-1
clone_size: NA
cdr3_aa: CASSFGRGNTEAFF
cdr3_nt: TGTGCCAGCAGCTTCGGCAGGGGGAACACTGAAGCTTTCTTT

d_call: NA
v_call: TRBV7-9
j_call: TRBJ1-6
clone_size: NA
cdr3_aa: CASSPVEGITPLHF
cdr3_nt: TGTGCCAGCAGCCCCGTGGAGGGCATTACACCCCTCCACTTT

d_call: TRBD2
v_call: TRBV6-5
j_call: TRBJ2-7
clone_size: NA
cdr3_aa: CASSPTSGIWNEQYF
cdr3_nt: TGTGCCAGCAGTCCAACCAGCGGGATTTGGAACGAGCAGTACTTC

d_call: NA
v_call: TRBV19
j_call: TRBJ2-7
clone_size: NA
cdr3_aa: CASSFLSGEQYF
cdr3_nt: TGTGCCAGTAGTTTTCTTTCGGGGGAGCAGTACTTC

d_call: NA
v_call: TRBV5-6
j_call: TRBJ1-2
clone_size: once
cdr3_aa: CASSFQTGYHGYTF
cdr3_nt: TGTGCCAGCAGCTTCCAGACAGGATACCATGGCTACACCTTC

d_call: NA
v_call: TRBV19
j_call: TRBJ2-5
clone_size: NA
cdr3_aa: CATGNANEETQYF
cdr3_nt: TGTGCCACCGGGAACGCGAATGAAGAGACCCAGTACTTC

d_call: NA
v_call: TRBV5-1
j_call: TRBJ2-5
clone_size: NA
cdr3_aa: CASSYPAGHQTQYF
cdr3_nt: TGCGCCAGCAGCTACCCGGCAGGGCACCAGACCCAGTACTTC

d_call: TRBD1
v_call: TRBV28
j_call: TRBJ2-5
clone_size: once
cdr3_aa: CASSRPAGGGETQYF
cdr3_nt: TGTGCCAGCAGCCGTCCCGCAGGGGGCGGGGAGACCCAGTACTTC

d_call: TRBD2
v_call: TRBV9
j_call: TRBJ2-1
clone_size: NA
cdr3_aa: CASSPRAGGYNEQFF
cdr3_nt: TGTGCCAGCAGCCCCCGGGCGGGGGGATACAATGAGCAGTTCTTC

d_call: TRBD2
v_call: TRBV27
j_call: TRBJ2-1
clone_size: once
cdr3_aa: CASSITSGRATYNEQFF
cdr3_nt: TGTGCCAGCAGTATAACTAGCGGGAGGGCCACCTACAATGAGCAGTTCTTC

d_call: NA
v_call: TRBV25-1
j_call: TRBJ2-7
clone_size: once
cdr3_aa: CASSEYDSRGEQYF
cdr3_nt: TGTGCCAGCAGTGAATACGATAGCCGCGGCGAGCAGTACTTC

d_call: NA
v_call: TRBV2
j_call: TRBJ2-3
clone_size: NA
cdr3_aa: CASSEGALGGTQYF
cdr3_nt: TGTGCCAGCAGTGAGGGGGCCCTCGGAGGTACGCAGTATTTT

d_call: TRBD1
v_call: TRBV25-1
j_call: TRBJ1-1
clone_size: NA
cdr3_aa: CASSDRDRLPEAFF
cdr3_nt: TGTGCCAGCAGTGATCGGGACAGGTTACCAGAAGCTTTCTTT

d_call: TRBD1
v_call: TRBV18
j_call: TRBJ2-7
clone_size: NA
cdr3_aa: CASSHTGEEDEQYF
cdr3_nt: TGTGCCAGCTCACATACAGGGGAAGAGGACGAGCAGTACTTC

d_call: NA
v_call: TRBV6-5
j_call: TRBJ2-7
clone_size: NA
cdr3_aa: CASSLGGIYEQYF
cdr3_nt: TGTGCCAGCAGCCTCGGGGGTATTTACGAGCAGTACTTC

d_call: NA
v_call: TRBV6-1
j_call: TRBJ2-7
clone_size: NA
cdr3_aa: CASSRDKYF
cdr3_nt: TGTGCCTCTAGCCGGGACAAGTACTTC

d_call: NA
v_call: TRBV4-2
j_call: TRBJ1-1
clone_size: NA
cdr3_aa: CASSQEIRNTEAFF
cdr3_nt: TGTGCCAGCAGCCAGGAGATCAGGAACACTGAAGCTTTCTTT

d_call: NA
v_call: TRBV7-9
j_call: TRBJ2-7
clone_size: few
cdr3_aa: CASSSSGGDGRYEQYF
cdr3_nt: TGTGCCAGCAGCTCGTCCGGGGGCGACGGGAGGTACGAGCAGTACTTC

d_call: NA
v_call: TRBV9
j_call: TRBJ2-1
clone_size: NA
cdr3_aa: CASSPGTQPSYNEQFF
cdr3_nt: TGTGCCAGCAGCCCCGGGACTCAGCCCTCCTACAATGAGCAGTTCTTC

d_call: NA
v_call: TRBV9
j_call: TRBJ1-2
clone_size: NA
cdr3_aa: CASSSTPYGYTF
cdr3_nt: TGTGCCAGCAGCAGCACCCCCTATGGCTACACCTTC

d_call: TRBD1
v_call: TRBV5-4
j_call: TRBJ1-2
clone_size: NA
cdr3_aa: CASSPPGQGPSGRGYTF
cdr3_nt: TGTGCCAGCAGCCCGCCGGGACAGGGCCCCTCCGGTCGAGGCTACACCTTC

d_call: TRBD1
v_call: TRBV2
j_call: TRBJ1-5
clone_size: NA
cdr3_aa: CASSEDFDRAQPQHF
cdr3_nt: TGTGCCAGCAGTGAGGATTTCGACAGGGCTCAGCCCCAGCATTTT

d_call: TRBD2
v_call: TRBV2
j_call: TRBJ2-5
clone_size: NA
cdr3_aa: CASSGGLAGHKETQYF
cdr3_nt: TGTGCCAGCAGTGGCGGACTAGCGGGGCATAAAGAGACCCAGTACTTC

d_call: NA
v_call: TRBV5-4
j_call: TRBJ2-7
clone_size: NA
cdr3_aa: CASSLGGDVYEQYF
cdr3_nt: TGTGCCAGCAGCCTTGGAGGGGACGTCTACGAGCAGTACTTC

d_call: NA
v_call: TRBV29-1
j_call: TRBJ2-7
clone_size: NA
cdr3_aa: CSVRVSDEQYF
cdr3_nt: TGCAGCGTCAGGGTTAGTGACGAGCAGTACTTC

d_call: NA
v_call: TRBV5-6
j_call: TRBJ2-2
clone_size: NA
cdr3_aa: CASSLLGGGELFF
cdr3_nt: TGTGCCAGCAGCTTGCTAGGAGGCGGGGAGCTGTTTTTT

d_call: NA
v_call: TRBV4-2
j_call: TRBJ1-2
clone_size: NA
cdr3_aa: CASSSTGIGGYTF
cdr3_nt: TGTGCCAGCAGCTCGACAGGAATCGGTGGCTACACCTTC

d_call: NA
v_call: TRBV9
j_call: TRBJ1-6
clone_size: NA
cdr3_aa: CASSVDDSRSPLHF
cdr3_nt: TGTGCCAGCAGCGTAGACGACAGCCGTTCACCCCTCCACTTT